This TCR beta chain derives from a study of blood T cell repertoires in COVID-19. The wider study: Samples of COVID-19 (acute and convalescent) were obtained from the United States, Italy and Spain.

Germline V lookup: CDR1 ENHRY, CDR2 SYGVKD. J gave up 1 base and V 3 bases, and 7 bases lay outside the gene matches. CDR3 length: 18 amino acids. Assay: immunoSEQ multiplex PCR; the TCRdb copy retains only in-frame clones and omits some. The table records around 140,000 clones, roughly nine tenths of them present only once. The V and J genes are TRBV10-3 and TRBJ2-3; TRBD2 matches at 13 bases. This clonotype was obtained from a human donor in a cohort sampled during active COVID-19. The sample consisted of peripheral blood. In DNA, the CDR3 is TGTGCCATCAGTGACGCCACTGGACTAGCGGGAGGCACAGATACGCAGTATTTT. Translating gives CAISDATGLAGGTDTQYF.